This TCR beta chain is drawn from a study of PD-1 blockade in classical Hodgkin lymphoma. Across the whole study: Patients had nivolumab dosed at 3 mg/kg, delivered intravenously every 2 weeks.

Data came from immunoSEQ multiplex PCR; TCRdb stores just in-frame clones and leaves some out. The repertoire includes just over 50,000 clones, 73% of them detected once, and around 15% sits in the top ten. There was relapse after autologous stem cell transplantation in every patient, and there was variation in brentuximab vedotin exposure. This clone was recorded many times. The CDR3 extends over 14 amino acids. V lost 6 bases, J lost 3 bases, and 7 bases stayed unmatched. From germline, CDR1 is PRHDT and CDR2 FYEKMQ (reference sequence). Sequenced material: peripheral blood mononuclear cells (PBMCs), taken before the second cycle of nivolumab. The chain recombines TRBV13 with TRBJ1-1; TRBD1 matches at 7 bases. This clonotype originated in a human donor with classical Hodgkin lymphoma. The CDR3 nucleotides are TGTGCCAGCAGATGGAGGGGGCAAGACACTGAAGCTTTCTTT. The encoded protein is CASRWRGQDTEAFF. The full variable domain, its missing parts supplied by reference TRBV13 and TRBJ1-1, is AAGVIQSPRHLIKEKRETATLKCYPIPRHDTVYWYQQGPGQDPQFLISFYEKMQSDKGSIPDRFSAQQFSDYHSELNMSSLELGDSALYFCASRWRGQDTEAFFGQGTRLTVV.